The entry below gives a single T cell receptor beta chain sequence along with its context. This sample is part of a study of blood T cell repertoires in COVID-19. Background on the study: The United States, Italy and Spain were the sources of the acute and convalescent COVID-19 samples. The analysed material was cDNA or gDNA that came from T cells, B-cell-depleted T cells, or PBMCs.

Original methodology: The assay estimated nucleated cells by amplifying reference gene primers. TCRdb's table, derived via immunoSEQ multiplex PCR, lists solely in-frame clones and lacks some. V, J and clone size reflect that table, while D and trimming were determined from the DNA. The sample records about 170,000 clones, 70% to 85% being singletons. The CDR3 covers 15 residues. CDR1 SNHLY and CDR2 FYNNEI come from the germline V gene. V trimming: 7 bases; J trimming: 5 bases; junction bases outside the gene matches: 9. The rearrangement links TRBV2 to TRBJ1-5; TRBD1 aligns across 9 bases. The clonotype was recovered from a man between 60 and 70 years old who had recovered from COVID-19. Sequencing was carried out using peripheral blood. The CDR3: CASTWGQGGDQPQHF. In DNA form, the CDR3 reads TGTGCCAGCACGTGGGGACAGGGAGGGGATCAGCCCCAGCATTTT.